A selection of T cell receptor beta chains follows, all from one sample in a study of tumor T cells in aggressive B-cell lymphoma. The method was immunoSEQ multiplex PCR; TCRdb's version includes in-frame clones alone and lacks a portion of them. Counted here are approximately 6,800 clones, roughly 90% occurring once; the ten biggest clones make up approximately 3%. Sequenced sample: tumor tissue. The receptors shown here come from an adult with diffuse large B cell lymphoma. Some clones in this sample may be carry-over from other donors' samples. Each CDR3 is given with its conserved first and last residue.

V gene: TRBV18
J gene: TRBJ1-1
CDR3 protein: CASSPVQQGNTEAFF

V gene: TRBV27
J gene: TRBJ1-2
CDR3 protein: CASSFSTGNYGYTF

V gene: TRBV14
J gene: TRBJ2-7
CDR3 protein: CASSQEGPLAGLYEQYF

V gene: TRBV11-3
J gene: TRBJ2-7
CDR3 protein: CASRISGGEQYF

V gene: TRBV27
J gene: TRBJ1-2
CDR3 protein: CASSTQGAYGYTF

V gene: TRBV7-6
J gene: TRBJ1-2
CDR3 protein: CASSQEGGAGHYGYTF

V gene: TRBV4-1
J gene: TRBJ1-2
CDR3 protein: CASSQEGRLPNYGYTF

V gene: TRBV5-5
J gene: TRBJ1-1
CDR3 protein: CASSLAGGAGTEAFF

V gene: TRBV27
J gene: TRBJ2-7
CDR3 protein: CASSSGLAGGWEQYF

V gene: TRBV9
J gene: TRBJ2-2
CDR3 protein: CASSGANTGELFF

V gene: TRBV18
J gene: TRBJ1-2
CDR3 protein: CASSPQGAVGYGYTF

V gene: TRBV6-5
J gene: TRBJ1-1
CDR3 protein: CASSSGQRKTEAFF

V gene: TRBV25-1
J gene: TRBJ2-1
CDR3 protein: CASRVRGEQFF

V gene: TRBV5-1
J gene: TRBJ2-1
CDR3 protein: CASRPQASSYNEQFF

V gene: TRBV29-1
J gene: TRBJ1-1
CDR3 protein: CSVKRQGNTEAFF

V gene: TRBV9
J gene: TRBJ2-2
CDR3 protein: CASRADTTNTGELFF

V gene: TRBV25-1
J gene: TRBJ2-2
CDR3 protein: CASSTRPGQGNTGELFF

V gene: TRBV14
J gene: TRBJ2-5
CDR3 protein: CASSQGLFREETQYF

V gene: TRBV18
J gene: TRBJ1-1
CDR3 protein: CASSAGGYDTEAFF

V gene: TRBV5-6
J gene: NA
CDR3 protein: CASSLELAGGYEQYF

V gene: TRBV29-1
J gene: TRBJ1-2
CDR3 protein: CSVAGISYGYTF

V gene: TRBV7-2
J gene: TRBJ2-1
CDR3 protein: CASSFRKLAGGAYNEQFF

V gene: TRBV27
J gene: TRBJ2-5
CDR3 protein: CASSPLREYQETQYF

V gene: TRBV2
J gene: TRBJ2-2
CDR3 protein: CASSDGARLAVRGAVF